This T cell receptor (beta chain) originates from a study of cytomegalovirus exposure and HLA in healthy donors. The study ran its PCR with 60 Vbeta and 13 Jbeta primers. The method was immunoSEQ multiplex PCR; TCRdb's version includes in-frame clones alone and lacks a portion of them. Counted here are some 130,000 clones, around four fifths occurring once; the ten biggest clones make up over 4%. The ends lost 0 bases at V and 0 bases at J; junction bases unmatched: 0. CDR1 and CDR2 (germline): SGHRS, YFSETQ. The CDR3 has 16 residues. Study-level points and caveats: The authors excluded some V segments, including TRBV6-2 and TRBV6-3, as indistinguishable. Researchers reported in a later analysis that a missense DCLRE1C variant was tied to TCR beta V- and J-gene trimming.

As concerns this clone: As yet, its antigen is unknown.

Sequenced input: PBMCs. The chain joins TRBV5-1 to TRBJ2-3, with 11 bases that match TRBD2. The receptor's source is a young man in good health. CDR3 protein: CASSLGTSGSTDTQYF. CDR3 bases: TGCGCCAGCAGCTTGGGGACTAGCGGGAGCACAGATACGCAGTATTTT.